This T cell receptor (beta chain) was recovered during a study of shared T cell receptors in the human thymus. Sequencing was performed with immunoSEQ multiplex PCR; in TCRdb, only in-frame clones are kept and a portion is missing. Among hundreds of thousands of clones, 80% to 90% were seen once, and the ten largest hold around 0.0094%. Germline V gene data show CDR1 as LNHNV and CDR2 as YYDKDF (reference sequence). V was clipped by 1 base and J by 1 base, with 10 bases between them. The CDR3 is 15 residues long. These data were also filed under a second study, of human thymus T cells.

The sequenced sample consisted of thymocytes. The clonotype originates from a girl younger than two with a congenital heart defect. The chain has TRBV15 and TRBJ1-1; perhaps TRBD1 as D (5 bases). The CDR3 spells CATSRGGGANTEAFF. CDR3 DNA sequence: TGTGCCACCAGCAGAGGGGGCGGGGCGAACACTGAAGCTTTCTTT.